The rows below give T cell receptor beta chains drawn from one sample of a study of T cell responses to AZD1222 COVID-19 vaccine. Sequenced by immunoSEQ multiplex PCR; TCRdb stores in-frame clones only, minus some. The sample contains roughly 110,000 clones, approximately 90% of which appear only once. The sample consisted of peripheral blood, taken on day 0 of AZD1222 vaccination. Receptors originate from an adult in good health. Each CDR3 is given with its conserved first and last residue. Fields, in order: V gene, clone size, J gene, D gene, CDR3 protein, CDR3 DNA. D genes are given only for firm matches. Not all rows give a size; the values are once, few, many and, for expanded clones, a class.

>TRBV30|once|TRBJ1-2|NA
CACQERRWNGYTF
TGTGCCTGTCAGGAGAGGAGATGGAATGGCTACACCTTC
>TRBV7-2|NA|TRBJ1-2|TRBD1
CASSFDGTGGSNYGYTF
TGTGCCAGCAGCTTCGATGGGACAGGGGGATCAAACTATGGCTACACCTTC
>TRBV7-2|NA|TRBJ1-2|NA
CASSVDSNYGYTF
TGTGCCAGCAGCGTCGACAGTAACTATGGCTACACCTTC
>TRBV2|NA|TRBJ2-7|NA
CASSATYEQYF
TGTGCCAGCAGTGCCACGTACGAGCAGTACTTC
>TRBV3-1/TRBV3-2|NA|TRBJ2-3|TRBD1
CASSHKGQYTDTQYF
TGTGCCAGCAGCCATAAGGGACAGTACACAGATACGCAGTATTTT
>TRBV6-5|few|TRBJ1-2|TRBD1
CASSPGQGRYTF
TGTGCCAGCAGTCCCGGACAGGGCCGCTACACCTTC
>TRBV28|NA|TRBJ1-1|NA
CASSPNIEAFF
TGTGCCAGCAGCCCAAATATTGAAGCTTTCTTT
>TRBV30|NA|TRBJ1-5|TRBD1
CACSGQGNQPQHF
TGTGCCTGTTCGGGACAGGGAAATCAGCCCCAGCATTTT
>TRBV7-9|NA|TRBJ1-3|NA
CASSLGVSGNTIYF
TGTGCCAGCAGCTTAGGAGTCTCTGGAAACACCATATATTTT
>TRBV12-5|NA|TRBJ2-5|TRBD2
CASGLDPSGIQETQYF
TGTGCTAGTGGTTTGGACCCTAGCGGAATACAAGAGACCCAGTACTTC
>TRBV25-1|NA|TRBJ1-1|NA
CASSVEGVTEAFF
TGTGCCAGCAGTGTGGAAGGGGTGACTGAAGCTTTCTTT
>TRBV6-6|NA|TRBJ1-3|NA
CASSRQGSSGNTIYF
TGTGCCAGCAGCCGTCAGGGTTCCTCTGGAAACACCATATATTTT
>TRBV18|NA|TRBJ1-1|TRBD1
CASSPPQGAFNTEAFF
TGTGCCAGCTCACCACCCCAGGGGGCCTTTAACACTGAAGCTTTCTTT
>TRBV24-1|few|TRBJ1-2|NA
CATSDSWDGYTF
TGTGCCACCAGTGATTCGTGGGATGGCTACACCTTC
>TRBV12-5|NA|TRBJ2-7|NA
CASGQGYYEQYF
TGTGCTAGTGGTCAGGGTTACTACGAGCAGTACTTC
>TRBV5-1|NA|TRBJ2-4|TRBD2
CASSPGLAGGVGIQYF
TGCGCCAGCAGCCCGGGACTAGCGGGAGGAGTAGGCATTCAGTACTTC
>TRBV19|large|TRBJ2-3|TRBD2
CASSITSGSFDTQYF
TGTGCCAGTAGTATAACTAGCGGGAGCTTCGATACGCAGTATTTT
>TRBV6-5|NA|TRBJ2-1|TRBD2
CASSYGTSSNEQFF
TGTGCCAGCAGTTACGGGACTAGTTCCAATGAGCAGTTCTTC
>TRBV7-8|once|TRBJ1-6|TRBD1
CASSFRGQGYSSYNSPLHF
TGTGCCAGCAGCTTTAGGGGACAGGGATATAGCTCCTATAATTCACCCCTCCACTTT
>TRBV6-2/TRBV6-3|NA|TRBJ1-1|TRBD1
CASSYADRVSAFF
TGTGCCAGCAGTTACGCGGACAGGGTTTCAGCTTTCTTT
>TRBV27|NA|TRBJ2-7|TRBD1
CASRLTTGVEQYF
TGTGCCAGCAGGCTAACCACAGGGGTTGAGCAGTACTTC
>TRBV7-2|NA|TRBJ2-1|NA
CASSPGLGHNEQFF
TGTGCCAGCAGCCCGGGGCTCGGTCACAATGAGCAGTTCTTC
>TRBV11-2|NA|TRBJ1-1|NA
CASSGGRGTEAFF
TGTGCCAGCAGCGGGGGGCGCGGAACTGAAGCTTTCTTT
>TRBV28|NA|TRBJ1-4|NA
CASSLRPREKLFF
TGTGCCAGCAGTTTACGTCCCCGGGAAAAACTGTTTTTT
>TRBV14|NA|TRBJ2-7|NA
CASSLLTAAGSYEQYF
TGTGCCAGCAGCCTACTGACGGCAGCGGGTTCCTACGAGCAGTACTTC
>TRBV4-3|NA|TRBJ1-2|NA
CASSHTVTRGYTF
TGCGCCAGCAGCCATACAGTTACACGTGGCTACACCTTC
>TRBV4-3|NA|TRBJ2-3|NA
CASSQRGEDTQYF
TGCGCCAGCAGCCAGCGGGGAGAAGATACGCAGTATTTT
>TRBV14|NA|TRBJ2-1|TRBD2
CASSHTGLAGYNEQFF
TGTGCCAGCAGCCATACCGGACTAGCGGGGTACAATGAGCAGTTCTTC
>TRBV11-1|NA|TRBJ2-7|NA
CASSLAATGYEQYF
TGTGCCAGCAGCTTAGCCGCGACAGGTTACGAGCAGTACTTC
>TRBV2|NA|TRBJ1-5|NA
CASSDRAYYQPQHF
TGTGCCAGCAGTGACCGGGCTTATTATCAGCCCCAGCATTTT
>TRBV11-2|NA|TRBJ2-2|NA
CASSLDSGELFF
TGTGCCAGCAGCTTAGATAGCGGGGAGCTGTTTTTT
>TRBV4-2|NA|TRBJ2-7|NA
CASSPLGGGPGYEQYF
TGTGCCAGCAGCCCCCTAGGAGGGGGCCCTGGGTACGAGCAGTACTTC
>TRBV28|NA|TRBJ1-1|TRBD1
CASLRQGLMNTEAFF
TGTGCCAGCCTACGACAGGGTCTCATGAACACTGAAGCTTTCTTT
>TRBV14|once|TRBJ1-1|NA
CASSPPGYWDTEAFF
TGTGCCAGCAGCCCCCCCGGATACTGGGACACTGAAGCTTTCTTT
>TRBV6-2/TRBV6-3|few|TRBJ2-7|TRBD1
CASSTPWTGPYSYEQYF
TGTGCCAGCAGTACCCCCTGGACAGGGCCATACTCCTACGAGCAGTACTTC
>TRBV9|NA|TRBJ2-7|TRBD1
CAGSVGQGGREQYF
TGTGCCGGCAGCGTAGGACAGGGGGGACGCGAGCAGTACTTC
>TRBV9|once|TRBJ1-2|NA
CASSIKGSRSGYTF
TGTGCCAGCAGCATAAAGGGCAGCCGAAGCGGCTACACCTTC
>TRBV12-3/TRBV12-4|NA|TRBJ2-1|NA
CAGQGSYNEQFF
TGTGCCGGCCAGGGCTCCTACAATGAGCAGTTCTTC